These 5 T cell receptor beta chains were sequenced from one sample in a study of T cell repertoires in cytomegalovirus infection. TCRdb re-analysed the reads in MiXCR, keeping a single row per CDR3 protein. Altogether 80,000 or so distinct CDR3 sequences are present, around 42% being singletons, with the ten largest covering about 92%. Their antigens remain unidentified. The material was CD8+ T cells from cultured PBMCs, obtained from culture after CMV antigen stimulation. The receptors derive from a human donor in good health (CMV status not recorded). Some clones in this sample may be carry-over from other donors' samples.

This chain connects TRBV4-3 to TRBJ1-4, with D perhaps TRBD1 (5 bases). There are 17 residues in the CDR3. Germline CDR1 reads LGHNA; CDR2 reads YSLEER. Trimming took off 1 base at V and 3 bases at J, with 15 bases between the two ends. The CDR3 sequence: CASSQGRVGEANEKLFF. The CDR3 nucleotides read TGCGCCAGCAGCCAAGGTAGGGTAGGGGAGGCTAATGAAAAACTGTTTTTT.

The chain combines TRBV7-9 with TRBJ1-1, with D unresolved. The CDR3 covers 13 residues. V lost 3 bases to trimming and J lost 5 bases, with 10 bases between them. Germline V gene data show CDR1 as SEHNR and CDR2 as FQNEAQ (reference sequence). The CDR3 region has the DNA TGTGCCAGCAGCTTCCCCGGTTTAACTGAAGCTTTCTTT. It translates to CASSFPGLTEAFF.

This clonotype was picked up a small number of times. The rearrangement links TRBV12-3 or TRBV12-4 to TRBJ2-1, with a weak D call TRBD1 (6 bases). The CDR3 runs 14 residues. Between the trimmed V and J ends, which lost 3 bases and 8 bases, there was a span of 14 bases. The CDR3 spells CASSFRAGDDEQFF. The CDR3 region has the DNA TGTGCCAGCAGTTTTCGTGCAGGGGATGATGAGCAGTTCTTC.

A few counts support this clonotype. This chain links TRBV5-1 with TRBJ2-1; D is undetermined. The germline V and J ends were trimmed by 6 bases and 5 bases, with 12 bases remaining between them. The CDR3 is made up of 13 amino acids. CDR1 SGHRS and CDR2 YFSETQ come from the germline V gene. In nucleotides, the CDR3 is TGCGCCAGCAACCCGGGTGTGCACAATGAGCAGTTCTTC. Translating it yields CASNPGVHNEQFF.

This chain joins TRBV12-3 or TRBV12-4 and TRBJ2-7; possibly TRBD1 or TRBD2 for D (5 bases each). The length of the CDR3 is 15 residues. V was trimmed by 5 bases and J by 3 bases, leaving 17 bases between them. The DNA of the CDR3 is TGTGCCAGCAGTCCTACTAGGGGAACAGACTACGAGCAGTACTTC. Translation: CASSPTRGTDYEQYF.